One and the same sample provided the 3 T cell receptor beta chains below, sequenced in a study of PD-L1 blockade in urothelial cancer (dated by TCRdb to about 2017). Library method: the immunoSEQ multiplex PCR assay. TCRdb provides this immuneACCESS table in a form limited to in-frame rearrangements. Some clones are lacking; in checked studies, under half of them reflect an unresolved V gene, and why the rest are absent is not known. The sample table lists roughly 87,000 clones, around 90% of them with a count of one. The ten largest account for roughly 5.2% of the sample. The sample consisted of PBMCs, taken around atezolizumab (anti-PD-L1) treatment. The receptors derive from a woman in her 70s with urothelial cancer.

J is TRBJ1-2 and V is TRBV29-1; no definite D call. Germline CDR1 and CDR2: SQVTM and ANQGSEA. The ends were cut back, 4 bases at V and 0 bases at J, with 15 bases in the middle. The CDR3 sequence is 15 residues long. CDR3 in amino acids: CSVAAASLANYGYTF. CDR3 bases: TGCAGCGTTGCGGCAGCTTCCCTAGCTAACTATGGCTACACCTTC.

The V gene is TRBV5-6, the J gene TRBJ1-4; tentative D call: TRBD1 (6 bases). V dropped 4 bases and J dropped 5 bases, with 21 bases sitting between them. The germline V gene encodes CDR1 SGHDT and CDR2 YYEEEE. CDR3 size: 17 residues. CDR3: CASSLGFWGQLNEKLFF. The CDR3 nucleotides are TGTGCCAGCAGCCTTGGTTTTTGGGGGCAGCTAAATGAAAAACTGTTTTTT.

The J gene is TRBJ2-1, the V gene TRBV7-3; 9 nucleotides line up with TRBD2. The germline CDR1 and CDR2 sequences are SGHTA and FQGTGA. V shed 1 base and J 10 bases; nucleotides not matched to a gene: 5. This CDR3 comprises 14 residues. CDR3 sequence reads: CASSLSGRGREQFF. For the CDR3, the DNA is TGTGCCAGCAGCTTAAGCGGGAGGGGCAGGGAGCAGTTCTTC.